This T cell receptor beta chain was recorded in a study of blood T cell repertoires in COVID-19. Whole-study context: Acute-phase and convalescent COVID-19 samples originated in the United States, Italy and Spain.

This clone was counted once. Germline CDR1 SGHNT, CDR2 YYREEE (reference sequence). The length of the CDR3 is 15 residues. Losses at the gene ends were 4 bases for V and 4 bases for J; bases not matched to a gene: 8. Authors' processing steps: By means of reference gene primer amplification, nucleated cell counts were estimated. Here immunoSEQ multiplex PCR was the method, and the copy in TCRdb shows in-frame clones only, minus some. V and J calls and clone size are those listed in that table; D and trimming were worked out from the DNA. The sample yields about 220,000 clones, 85% seen once. Seattle patients were enrolled while actively infected and followed longitudinally.

This sequence originates from a woman aged 70-85 years with COVID-19, enrolled during active disease. V and J are TRBV5-4 and TRBJ1-3; 7 bases are shared with TRBD1. Material for sequencing was peripheral blood. CDR3 in DNA: TGTGCCAGCAGCCCGCCTACAGGGGCGGGAAACACCATATATTTT. Translating gives CASSPPTGAGNTIYF.